This T cell receptor beta chain was obtained from a study of shared T cell receptors in the human thymus. Sequencing was performed with immunoSEQ multiplex PCR; in TCRdb, only in-frame clones are kept and a portion is missing. The data contain about 660,000 clones, roughly 90% of them seen just once; the ten biggest clones take up 0.0085% to 0.012%. These data were likewise used in another study, on human thymus T cells. That paper states: Thymus tissue for the work was resected from patients undergoing corrective heart surgery. It looked as if thymic and blood repertoires used V and J genes in a biased way.

This clonotype was sampled from a boy younger than two with a congenital heart defect. Sequencing was done on a sample of thymocytes.

CDR3 DNA: TGTGCCAGTAGTCCTCCCGGGGGGGACGGCGCCTACGAGCAGTACTTC. It yields the protein CASSPPGGDGAYEQYF. V gene TRBV19 combines with J gene TRBJ2-7; 8 bases fit TRBD2. CDR1 and CDR2 from the germline V gene are LNHDA and SQIVND (reference sequence). After removal of 5 bases from V and 2 bases from J, the junction contained 11 bases not matched to a gene. The CDR3 covers 16 residues.